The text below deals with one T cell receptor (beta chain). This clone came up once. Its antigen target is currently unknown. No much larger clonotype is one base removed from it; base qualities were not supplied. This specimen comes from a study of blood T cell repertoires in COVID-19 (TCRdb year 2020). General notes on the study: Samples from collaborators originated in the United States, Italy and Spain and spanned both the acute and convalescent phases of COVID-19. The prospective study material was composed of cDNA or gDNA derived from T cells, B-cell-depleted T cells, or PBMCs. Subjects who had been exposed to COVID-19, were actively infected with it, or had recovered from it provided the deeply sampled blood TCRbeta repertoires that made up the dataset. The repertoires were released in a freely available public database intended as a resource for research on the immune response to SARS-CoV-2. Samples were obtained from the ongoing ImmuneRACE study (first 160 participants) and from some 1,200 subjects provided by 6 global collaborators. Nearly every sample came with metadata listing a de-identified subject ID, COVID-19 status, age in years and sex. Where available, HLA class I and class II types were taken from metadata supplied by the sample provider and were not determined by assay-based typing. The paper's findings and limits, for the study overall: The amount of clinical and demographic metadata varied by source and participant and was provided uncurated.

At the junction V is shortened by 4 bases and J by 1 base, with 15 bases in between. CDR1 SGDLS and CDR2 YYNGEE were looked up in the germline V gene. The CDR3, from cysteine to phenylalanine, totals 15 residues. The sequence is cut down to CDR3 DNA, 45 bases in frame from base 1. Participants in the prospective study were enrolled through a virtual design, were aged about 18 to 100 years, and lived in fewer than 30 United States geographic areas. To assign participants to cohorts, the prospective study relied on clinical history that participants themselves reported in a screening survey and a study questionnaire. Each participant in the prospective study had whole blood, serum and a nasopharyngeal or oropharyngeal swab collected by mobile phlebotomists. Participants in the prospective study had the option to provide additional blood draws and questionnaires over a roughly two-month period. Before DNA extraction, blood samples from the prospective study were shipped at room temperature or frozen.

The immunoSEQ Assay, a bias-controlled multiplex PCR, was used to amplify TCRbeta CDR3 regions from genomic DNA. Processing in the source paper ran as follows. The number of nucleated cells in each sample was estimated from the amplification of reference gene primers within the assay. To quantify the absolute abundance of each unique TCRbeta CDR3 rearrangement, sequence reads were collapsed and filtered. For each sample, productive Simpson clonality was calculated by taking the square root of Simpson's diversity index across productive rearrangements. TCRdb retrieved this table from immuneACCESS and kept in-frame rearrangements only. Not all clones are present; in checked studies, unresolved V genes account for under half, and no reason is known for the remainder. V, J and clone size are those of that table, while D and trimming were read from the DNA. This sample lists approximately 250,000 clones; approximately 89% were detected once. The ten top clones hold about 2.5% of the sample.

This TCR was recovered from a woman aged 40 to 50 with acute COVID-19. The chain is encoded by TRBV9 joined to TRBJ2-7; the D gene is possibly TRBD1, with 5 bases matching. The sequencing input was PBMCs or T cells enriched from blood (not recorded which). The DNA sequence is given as TGTGCCAGCAGCACAGACGACAGTTCTTCCTACGAGCAGTACTTC. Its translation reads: CASSTDDSSSYEQYF.